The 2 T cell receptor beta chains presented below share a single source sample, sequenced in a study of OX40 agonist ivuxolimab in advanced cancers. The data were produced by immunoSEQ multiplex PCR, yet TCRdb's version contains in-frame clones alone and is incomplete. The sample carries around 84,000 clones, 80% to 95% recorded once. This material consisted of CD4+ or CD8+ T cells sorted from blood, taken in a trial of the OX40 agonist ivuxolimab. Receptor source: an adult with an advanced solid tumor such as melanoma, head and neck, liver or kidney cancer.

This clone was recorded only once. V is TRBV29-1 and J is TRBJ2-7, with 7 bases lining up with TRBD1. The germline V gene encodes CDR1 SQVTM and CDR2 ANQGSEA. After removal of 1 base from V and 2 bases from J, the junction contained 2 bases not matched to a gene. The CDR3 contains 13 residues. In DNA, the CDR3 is TGCAGCGTTGAAGGACAGGGCCCCTACGAGCAGTACTTC. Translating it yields CSVEGQGPYEQYF.

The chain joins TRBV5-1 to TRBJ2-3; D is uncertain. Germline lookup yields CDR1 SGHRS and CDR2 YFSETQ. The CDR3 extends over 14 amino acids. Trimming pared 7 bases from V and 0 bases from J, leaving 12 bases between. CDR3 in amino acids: CASALQTSTDTQYF. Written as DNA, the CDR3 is TGCGCCAGCGCTTTACAGACCAGCACAGATACGCAGTATTTT.